The rows below give T cell receptor beta chains drawn from one sample of a study of OX40 agonist ivuxolimab in advanced cancers. Repertoires were generated with immunoSEQ multiplex PCR, while TCRdb's copy carries only in-frame clones and drops some. The sample includes thousands of clones, about 95% of them seen just once. The source material was CD4+ or CD8+ T cells sorted from blood, sampled in a trial of the OX40 agonist ivuxolimab. Receptors originate from an adult with an advanced solid tumor such as melanoma, head and neck, liver or kidney cancer. Both conserved end residues are part of each CDR3.

V gene	J gene	CDR3 protein
TRBV28	TRBJ2-3	CASVGTLSTDTQYF
TRBV29-1	TRBJ2-1	CSVLQGFNEQFF
TRBV5-4	TRBJ2-1	CASSARQGKDEQFF
TRBV7-9	TRBJ2-5	CASSPGQGNPKETQYF
TRBV5-1	TRBJ2-6	CASSPFGAGANVLTF
TRBV4-1	TRBJ2-7	CASSQVWGNSVSYEQYF
TRBV7-9	TRBJ2-7	CASSSGLAGSRDYEQYF
TRBV9	TRBJ2-5	CASSNLGGTTQETQYF
TRBV4-1	TRBJ2-1	CASSPDASRDEQFF
TRBV30	TRBJ2-5	CAWSVSKISGIAETQYF
TRBV6-5	TRBJ2-7	CASSYFTGTGGGEQYF
TRBV19	TRBJ2-2	CASRGVGNTGELFF
TRBV30	TRBJ1-5	CAWTGEALFNQPQHF
TRBV28	TRBJ2-7	CASSGASSYEQYF
TRBV7-6	TRBJ2-1	CASSMLPSGRAAGEQFF
TRBV9	TRBJ2-2	CASSGTSGSWTGELFF
TRBV5-5	TRBJ1-2	CASRQGSNYGYTF
TRBV9	TRBJ2-7	CASSVELAGGPDEQYF
TRBV28	TRBJ2-2	CASSLPSGRAIRTGELFF
TRBV28	TRBJ2-1	CASSLFGVRPLQFQFF
TRBV5-1	TRBJ2-3	CASSLDPTSTDTQYF
TRBV7-2	TRBJ1-3	CASSLPGRGNTIYF